Listed below are T cell receptor beta chains from one sample, sequenced in a study of blood T cell repertoires in COVID-19. Data came from immunoSEQ multiplex PCR; TCRdb stores just in-frame clones and leaves some out. This table holds 100,000 to 150,000 clones, roughly 87% found once. The sequencing input was peripheral blood. The receptors stem from a man older than 75 with active or convalescent COVID-19. The CDR3 runs from the conserved cysteine through the conserved F or W. A D gene is named only where the DNA matches it firmly. Size tells how often a clone was seen (once, few, many) or the class of an expanded clone, and some rows leave it out.

D: -
J: TRBJ1-1
length: 13
V: TRBV19
size: -
CDR3: CASATVMNTEAFF
DNA: TGTGCCAGTGCTACGGTCATGAACACTGAAGCTTTCTTT

D: -
J: TRBJ2-5
length: 15
V: TRBV19
size: -
CDR3: CASSIARGREETQYF
DNA: TGTGCCAGTAGTATCGCTCGCGGTCGTGAGGAGACCCAGTACTTC

D: -
J: TRBJ2-3
length: 13
V: TRBV3-1/TRBV3-2
size: -
CDR3: CASLNPSTDTQYF
DNA: TGTGCCAGCCTTAATCCTAGCACAGATACGCAGTATTTT

D: TRBD2
J: TRBJ2-1
length: 16
V: TRBV5-4
size: -
CDR3: CASSLGGTSGYNEQFF
DNA: TGTGCCAGCAGCTTGGGTGGGACTAGCGGCTACAATGAGCAGTTCTTC

D: -
J: TRBJ1-5
length: 14
V: TRBV30
size: -
CDR3: CAWSVLGINQPQHF
DNA: TGTGCCTGGAGTGTACTAGGGATTAATCAGCCCCAGCATTTT

D: -
J: TRBJ1-6
length: 14
V: TRBV19
size: -
CDR3: CASSDKILNSPLHF
DNA: TGTGCCAGTAGTGACAAAATCCTTAATTCACCCCTCCACTTT

D: TRBD1
J: TRBJ1-5
length: 15
V: TRBV19
size: few
CDR3: CASSPDRVLGQPQHF
DNA: TGTGCCAGTAGTCCGGACAGGGTATTAGGTCAGCCCCAGCATTTT

D: TRBD1
J: TRBJ1-4
length: 14
V: TRBV6-5
size: -
CDR3: CASGRGQGAEKLFF
DNA: TGTGCCAGCGGCCGCGGACAGGGGGCGGAAAAACTGTTTTTT

D: -
J: TRBJ2-1
length: 14
V: TRBV2
size: -
CDR3: CASRDSSSYNEQFF
DNA: TGTGCCAGCAGGGACAGCAGCTCCTACAATGAGCAGTTCTTC

D: TRBD2
J: TRBJ2-5
length: 16
V: TRBV28
size: once
CDR3: CASSYGLAGGRETQYF
DNA: TGTGCCAGCAGTTACGGACTAGCGGGGGGGCGGGAGACCCAGTACTTC

D: TRBD1
J: TRBJ2-7
length: 14
V: TRBV6-5
size: -
CDR3: CASSLDRGAYEQYF
DNA: TGTGCCAGCAGTTTGGACAGGGGGGCCTACGAGCAGTACTTC

D: TRBD2
J: TRBJ2-7
length: 16
V: TRBV25-1
size: -
CDR3: CASTILAGGPYYEQYF
DNA: TGTGCCAGCACCATCCTAGCGGGAGGGCCTTATTACGAGCAGTACTTC

D: -
J: TRBJ1-3
length: 13
V: TRBV30
size: -
CDR3: CAWSPISGNTIYF
DNA: TGTGCCTGGAGTCCTATCTCTGGAAACACCATATATTTT

D: -
J: TRBJ1-6
length: 15
V: TRBV18
size: -
CDR3: CASSPQVASNSPLHF
DNA: TGTGCCAGCTCACCGCAGGTAGCGAGTAATTCACCCCTCCACTTT

D: -
J: TRBJ1-2
length: 13
V: TRBV27
size: -
CDR3: CASSLGTWAGYTF
DNA: TGTGCCAGCAGTTTAGGAACCTGGGCTGGCTACACCTTC